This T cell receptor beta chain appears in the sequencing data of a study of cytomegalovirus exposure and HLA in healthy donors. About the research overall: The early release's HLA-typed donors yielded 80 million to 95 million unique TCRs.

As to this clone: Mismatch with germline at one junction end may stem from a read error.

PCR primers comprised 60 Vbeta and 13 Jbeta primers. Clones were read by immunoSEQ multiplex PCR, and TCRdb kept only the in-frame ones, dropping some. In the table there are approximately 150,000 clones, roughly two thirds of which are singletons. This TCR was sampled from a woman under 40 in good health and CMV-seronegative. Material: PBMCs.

This CDR3 is CASSPGTVDRRIVRF. In DNA, the CDR3 is TGTGCCAGCTCACCAGGGACGGTCGACAGGAGAATTGTTAGGTTC. V and J are TRBV18 and TRBJ2-7; TRBD1 might be the D (6 bases). This CDR3 has 15 amino acids. In germline, CDR1 is KGHSH, CDR2 LQKENI.